A single sample is the source of the 12 T cell receptor beta chains below, sequenced in a study of Graves' ophthalmopathy and Graves' hyperthyroidism. Beta-chain TCR CDR3 regions were amplified from RNA transcripts. Scientists carried out first-round RT-PCR using HTBI primers and then a second-round multiplex PCR. TCRdb redid the calling of the multiplex PCR reads with MiXCR, one entry per CDR3 protein. The sample consists of around 1,000,000 distinct CDR3 sequences, about two fifths of them appearing once. Sequencing input: peripheral blood or thyroid tissue (not recorded which). The receptors come from an adult man with Graves' hyperthyroidism.

This clonotype was seen a few times. The chain carries TRBV5-1 and TRBJ1-1, with no clear D. The length of the CDR3 is 13 residues. The V and J ends lost 4 bases and 8 bases respectively, with 15 bases between them. Per the germline V gene, CDR1 is SGHRS and CDR2 is YFSETQ. CDR3 region: CASSPDVLPEAFF. DNA of the CDR3: TGCGCCAGCAGCCCGGACGTACTTCCAGAAGCTTTCTTT.

This clonotype was counted at least ten times. The chain employs TRBV10-3 and TRBJ2-7, with 7 bases aligning to TRBD2. CDR3 length: 15 amino acids. V lost 4 bases and J lost 2; bases outside the gene matches: 8. Germline V lookup: CDR1 ENHRY, CDR2 SYGVKD. CDR3 DNA sequence: TGTGCCATCAGTGCAACTAGCGAGATGACCTACGAGCAGTACTTC. Its protein product is CAISATSEMTYEQYF.

This clonotype came up many times. This chain uses TRBV5-6 with TRBJ2-5, with 8 positions matching TRBD1. The ends lost 4 bases at V and 1 base at J; junction bases unmatched: 9. The germline V gene encodes CDR1 SGHDT and CDR2 YYEEEE. This CDR3 contains 16 residues. CDR3 loop: CASSLLTGVVQETQYF. CDR3 DNA sequence: TGTGCCAGCAGCCTGCTGACAGGGGTGGTCCAAGAGACCCAGTACTTC. Based on the CDR3 plus reference TRBV5-6 and TRBJ2-5, the full variable domain is DAGVTQSPTHLIKTRGQQVTLRCSPKSGHDTVSWYQQALGQGPQFIFQYYEEEERQRGNFPDRFSGHQFPNYSSELNVNALLLGDSALYLCASSLLTGVVQETQYFGPGTRLLVL.

The table lists this clonotype with many counts. The rearrangement uses TRBV20-1 and TRBJ1-5, with a weak D call TRBD1 (6 bases). This CDR3 spans 13 amino acids. From germline, CDR1 is DFQATT and CDR2 SNEGSKA (reference sequence). Trimming stripped 6 bases from V and 7 bases from J, with 16 bases between. CDR3: CSAPNRVGQPQHF. The CDR3 DNA reads TGCAGTGCACCCAACAGGGTTGGGCAGCCCCAGCATTTT.

This chain joins TRBV29-1 and TRBJ1-2, with D possibly being TRBD1 (6 bases). This CDR3 is built from 12 residues. The V and J ends lost 8 bases and 8 bases respectively, with 18 bases between them. The germline V gene encodes CDR1 SQVTM and CDR2 ANQGSEA. CDR3: CSLARGGQGYTF. The CDR3, as DNA: TGCAGCTTAGCTAGGGGAGGACAGGGCTACACCTTC.

This clonotype was seen repeatedly, ten times or more. The J gene is TRBJ2-7, the V gene TRBV14; D not resolved. The CDR3 runs 12 residues. The V and J ends lost 4 bases and 7 bases respectively, with 11 bases between them. Per germline, CDR1 SGHDN and CDR2 FVKESK. CDR3 loop: CASSLIVWEQYF. The CDR3 coding sequence is TGTGCCAGCAGCCTTATTGTTTGGGAGCAGTACTTC.

This clonotype was picked up a small number of times. The chain couples TRBV11-2 to TRBJ2-7, with 7 bases aligning to TRBD1. Germline lookup yields CDR1 SGHAT and CDR2 FQNNGV. J gave up 3 bases and V 5 bases, and 13 bases lay outside the gene matches. The CDR3 length is 16 residues. The DNA of the CDR3 is TGTGCCAGCAGCACACACAGGGACAGTGAGAACTACGAGCAGTACTTC. Translation gives CASSTHRDSENYEQYF.

Comments on this clonotype: One base away lies a much larger clone, so this may be a sequencing read error. The V gene is TRBV7-2, the J gene TRBJ2-7; D ambiguous. Per the germline V gene, CDR1 is SGHTA and CDR2 is FQGNSA. This CDR3 has 15 amino acids. The V gene lost 0 bases and the J gene lost 0 bases, with 9 bases spanning the gap. The CDR3 loop is CASSLAARSSYEQYF. The CDR3, as DNA: TGTGCCAGCAGCTTAGCGGCGAGGAGCTCCTACGAGCAGTACTTC.

Comments on this clonotype: Given a much more abundant clone one base away, this may be a read error. The chain is built from TRBV7-8 and TRBJ2-2, with D possibly matching TRBD2 (6 bases). CDR1 is SGHVS and CDR2 is FQNEAQ in the germline V gene. V was pared by 7 bases and J by 8 bases, with 20 bases between. The CDR3 has 15 residues. The CDR3: CASTGGSLLPGELFF. The DNA of the CDR3 is TGTGCCAGCACCGGGGGTAGCCTACTTCCGGGGGAGCTGTTTTTT.

This clonotype was seen a few times. The V gene is TRBV11-3, the J gene TRBJ1-1; D might be TRBD1 (6 bases). The CDR3 runs 14 residues. Trimming took off 5 bases at V and 4 bases at J, with 14 bases between the two ends. The germline CDR1 and CDR2 sequences are SGHNT and YENEEA. The CDR3 sequence is CASSPLSDSTEAFF. CDR3 in DNA: TGTGCCAGCAGCCCACTCTCGGACAGCACTGAAGCTTTCTTT.

This clonotype came up many times. This chain uses TRBV7-9 with TRBJ1-4; D gene ambiguous. The CDR3 has 16 residues. Germline assignment: CDR1 SEHNR and CDR2 FQNEAQ (reference sequence). V was pared by 1 base and J by 4 bases, with 13 bases between. The CDR3 loop reads CASSLVQDGYNEKLFF. The CDR3 bases are TGTGCCAGCAGCTTAGTCCAGGACGGGTATAATGAAAAACTGTTTTTT.

This clonotype has only a few counts. This clone may be a read error of a much larger clone one base away. The V and J genes are TRBV19 and TRBJ1-5, with D perhaps matching TRBD1 (5 bases). CDR3 size: 14 residues. Germline values: CDR1 LNHDA, CDR2 SQIVND (reference sequence). With 7 bases removed from V and 5 bases from J, the gap between germline ends came to 15 bases. In DNA form, the CDR3 reads TGTGCCAGTAACTCGGGACTGAGCGATCAGCCCCAGCATTTT. It translates to CASNSGLSDQPQHF.